The next 2 T cell receptor beta chains were all read from a single sample in a study of post-analysis software for immune sequencing data. Their antigen targets remain unknown. General study findings and limits: Controls showed lower frequencies than patients for five TRBV segments, and TRBV5-6, TRBV5-1 and TRBV20-1 were among these.

Libraries were made from TCR beta cDNA, and they carried unique molecular identifiers. TCRdb redid the calling of the PCR reads with MiXCR, one entry per CDR3 protein. The repertoire consists of 450,000 to 700,000 distinct CDR3 sequences, with roughly two fifths occurring once and the leading ten covering 1.5% to 2%. Source material: blood. The receptor set was obtained from a girl aged 5 to 17 with multiple sclerosis.

About this clonotype itself: A much bigger clone sits one base away, suggesting this may be a read error. The rearrangement uses TRBV13 and TRBJ1-2, with 8 bases lining up with TRBD1. The CDR3 runs to 15 residues. Germline V CDR1 and CDR2: PRHDT, FYEKMQ (reference sequence). V was clipped by 4 bases and J by 4 bases; unmatched bases: 8. This CDR3 reads CASSSGPGTGYGYTF. CDR3 nucleotides: TGTGCCAGCAGCTCAGGTCCAGGGACAGGCTATGGCTACACCTTC.

The chain has TRBV7-2 and TRBJ1-1; D may be TRBD1 (5 bases). The V gene lost 4 bases and the J gene lost 3 bases, with 12 bases spanning the gap. Germline CDR1 is SGHTA and CDR2 is FQGNSA. The CDR3 runs 14 residues. The CDR3 bases are TGTGCCAGCAGCTCCTCTGACAGTTACACTGAAGCTTTCTTT. This sequence encodes CASSSSDSYTEAFF. Using reference TRBV7-2 and TRBJ1-1 for the parts outside the CDR3, the full variable domain is GAGVSQSPSNKVTEKGKDVELRCDPISGHTALYWYRQSLGQGLEFLIYFQGNSAPDKSGLPSDRFSAERTGGSVSTLTIQRTQQEDSAVYLCASSSSDSYTEAFFGQGTRLTVV.